This TCR beta chain was recovered during a study of beta chain features in type 1 diabetes. Across the whole study: All samples combined gave 95 million to 130 million sorted cells for examination.

Per the germline V gene, CDR1 is MDHEN and CDR2 is SYDVKM. This CDR3 is built from 15 residues. With 7 bases clipped from V and 5 bases from J, the junction kept 11 bases outside the gene matches. Findings and limits, study-wide: An over-representation of cells with high TCR expression could result from cDNA sequencing.

Isolation of CD4+ naive, central memory, regulatory and stem cell-like memory cells was achieved by sorting via CD45RO/CCR7/CD25/CD127/CD95/CD27. In regard to this clone: The antigen remains undetermined.

Expressed TCRB transcripts were sequenced, since all the RNA that had been isolated was reverse transcribed. Roughly 1 million reads were obtained per stem cell-like memory T cell sample on average. Here immunoSEQ multiplex PCR was the method, and the copy in TCRdb shows in-frame clones only, minus some. This table has about 40,000 clones, roughly 50% appearing once. What was sequenced was stem cell memory CD4+ T cells from blood. V gene TRBV28 combines with J gene TRBJ1-5; 7 bases align to TRBD1. This receptor was obtained from a young woman in good health. The CDR3 sequence is CASNEGTVLDQPQHF. The DNA of the CDR3 is TGTGCCAGCAACGAAGGGACAGTCCTGGATCAGCCCCAGCATTTT.